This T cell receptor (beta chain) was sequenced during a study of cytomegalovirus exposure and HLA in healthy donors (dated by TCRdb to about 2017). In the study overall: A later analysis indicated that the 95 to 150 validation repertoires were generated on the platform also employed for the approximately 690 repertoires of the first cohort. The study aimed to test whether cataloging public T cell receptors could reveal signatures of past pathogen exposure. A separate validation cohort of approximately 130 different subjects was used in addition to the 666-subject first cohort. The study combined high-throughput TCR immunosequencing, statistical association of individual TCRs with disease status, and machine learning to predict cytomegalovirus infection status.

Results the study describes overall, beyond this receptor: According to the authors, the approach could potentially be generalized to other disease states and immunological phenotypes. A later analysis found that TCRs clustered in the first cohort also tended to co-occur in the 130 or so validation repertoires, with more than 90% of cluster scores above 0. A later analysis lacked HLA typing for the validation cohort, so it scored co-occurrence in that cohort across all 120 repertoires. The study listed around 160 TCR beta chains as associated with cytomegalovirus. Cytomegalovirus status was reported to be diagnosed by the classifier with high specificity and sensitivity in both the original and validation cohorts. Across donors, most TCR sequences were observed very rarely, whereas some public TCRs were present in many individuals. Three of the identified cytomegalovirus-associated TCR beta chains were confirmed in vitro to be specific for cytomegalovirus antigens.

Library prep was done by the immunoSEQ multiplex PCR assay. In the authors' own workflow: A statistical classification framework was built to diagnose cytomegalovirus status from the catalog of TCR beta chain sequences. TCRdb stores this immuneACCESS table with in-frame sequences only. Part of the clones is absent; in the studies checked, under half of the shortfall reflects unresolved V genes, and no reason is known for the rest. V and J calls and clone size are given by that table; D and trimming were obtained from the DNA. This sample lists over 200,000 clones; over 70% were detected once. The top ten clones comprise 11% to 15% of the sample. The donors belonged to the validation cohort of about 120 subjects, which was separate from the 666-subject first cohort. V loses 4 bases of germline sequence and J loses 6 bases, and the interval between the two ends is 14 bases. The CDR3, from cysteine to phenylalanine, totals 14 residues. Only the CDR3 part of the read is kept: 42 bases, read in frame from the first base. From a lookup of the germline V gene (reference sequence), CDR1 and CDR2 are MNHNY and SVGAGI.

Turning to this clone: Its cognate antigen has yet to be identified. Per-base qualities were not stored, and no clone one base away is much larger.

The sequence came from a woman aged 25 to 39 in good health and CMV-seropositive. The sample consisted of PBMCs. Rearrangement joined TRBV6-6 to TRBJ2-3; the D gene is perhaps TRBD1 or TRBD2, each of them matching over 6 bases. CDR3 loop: CASSWDLGGDTQYF. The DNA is TGTGCCAGCAGTTGGGACTTAGGGGGTGATACGCAGTATTTT.